This T cell receptor (beta chain) was captured in a study of sequential checkpoint blockade in melanoma. Study as a whole: Arm A got nivolumab then ipilimumab; arm B the reverse, 1:1. Each arm's sequence ended with maintenance nivolumab.

The protocol was immunoSEQ multiplex PCR, while the TCRdb copy is restricted to in-frame clones and leaves out a portion. Here the sample spans tens of thousands of clones, roughly four fifths being singletons. The sample's treatment: randomized to nivolumab then ipilimumab (arm A) or the reverse (arm B). No patient had prior DNA-damaging chemotherapy. Live CD3+CD8+ CD19− CD56− cells were sorted from PBMCs. V was pared by 4 bases and J by 4 bases, with 5 bases of the junction left unmatched. The germline gives CDR1 SGHRS, CDR2 YFSETQ. This CDR3 contains 13 residues. The chain employs TRBV5-1 and TRBJ2-7; TRBD2 aligns across 7 bases. This receptor was obtained from a human donor with melanoma. The specimen comprised CD8+ T cells sorted from blood (inferred from file names), sampled from a patient given nivolumab and ipilimumab in sequence. CDR3: CASSGGSLYEQYF. CDR3 DNA: TGCGCCAGCAGCGGCGGGAGTCTGTACGAGCAGTACTTC. Complete variable domain (other parts from reference TRBV5-1 and TRBJ2-7): KAGVTQTPRYLIKTRGQQVTLSCSPISGHRSVSWYQQTPGQGLQFLFEYFSETQRNKGNFPGRFSGRQFSNSRSEMNVSTLELGDSALYLCASSGGSLYEQYFGPGTRLTVT.